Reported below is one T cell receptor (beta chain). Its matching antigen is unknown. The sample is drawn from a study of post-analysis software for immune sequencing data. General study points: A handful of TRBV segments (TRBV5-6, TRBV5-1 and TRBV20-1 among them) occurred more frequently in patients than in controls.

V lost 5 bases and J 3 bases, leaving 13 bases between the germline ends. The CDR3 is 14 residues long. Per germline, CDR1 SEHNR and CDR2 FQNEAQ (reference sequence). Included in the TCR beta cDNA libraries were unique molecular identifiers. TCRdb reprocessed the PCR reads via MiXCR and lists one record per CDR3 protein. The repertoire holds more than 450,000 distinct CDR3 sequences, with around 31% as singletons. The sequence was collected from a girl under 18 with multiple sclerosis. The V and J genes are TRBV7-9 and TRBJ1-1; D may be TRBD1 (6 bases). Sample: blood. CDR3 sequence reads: CASSAYRVHTEAFF. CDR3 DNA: TGTGCCAGCAGCGCATACAGGGTTCACACTGAAGCTTTCTTT.